The subject of this entry is one TCR beta chain. Its antigen is as yet unknown. With a J-beta primer mix and a sample-barcoded 5' primer, a second PCR ran 7 to 11 cycles. TCRdb re-called the 5' RACE reads with MiXCR, one entry per CDR3 protein. This table has some 900,000 distinct CDR3 sequences, around 46% appearing once. These data come from a study of blood T cells in healthy people across ages. The CDR3 loop spans 18 amino acids. After removal of 1 base from V and 0 bases from J, the junction contained 12 bases not matched to a gene. CDR1 and CDR2 from the germline V gene are SQVTM and ANQGSEA. Study observations and caveats: Nothing was known about donor CMV status, and this possibly confounded expanded clonotype changes.

Donor samples were obtained from healthy Caucasian individuals from Russia, aged 6 to 90. Each of the donors had roughly 10 milliliters of peripheral blood drawn into EDTA-treated Vacutainer tubes. The receptor's source is a man younger than 45 in good health. The V gene is TRBV29-1, the J gene TRBJ2-5; 9 nucleotides align to TRBD2. Sequenced material: blood. This chain's CDR3 is CSVEGEPGSGGHQETQYF. The CDR3 bases are TGCAGCGTTGAAGGGGAGCCTGGTAGCGGGGGACACCAAGAGACCCAGTACTTC.